This T cell receptor (beta chain) originates from a study of blood T cell repertoires in COVID-19. Germline trimming cut 2 bases from V and 4 bases from J; bases unmatched to any gene: 2. Germline values: CDR1 MNHEY, CDR2 SVGAGI. This CDR3 is built from 14 residues. Clones were read by immunoSEQ multiplex PCR, and TCRdb kept only the in-frame ones, dropping some. Of some 190,000 clones listed, more than 75% were seen once; the top ten hold roughly 7.8%. This receptor was obtained from a woman aged 45-59 years with active or convalescent COVID-19. The V call is TRBV6-5, the J call TRBJ2-7, with TRBD1 identical over 10 bases. The sample consisted of peripheral blood. The CDR3 DNA reads TGTGCCAGCAGTTACGGGGACAGGGGATACGAGCAGTACTTC. Protein product: CASSYGDRGYEQYF.